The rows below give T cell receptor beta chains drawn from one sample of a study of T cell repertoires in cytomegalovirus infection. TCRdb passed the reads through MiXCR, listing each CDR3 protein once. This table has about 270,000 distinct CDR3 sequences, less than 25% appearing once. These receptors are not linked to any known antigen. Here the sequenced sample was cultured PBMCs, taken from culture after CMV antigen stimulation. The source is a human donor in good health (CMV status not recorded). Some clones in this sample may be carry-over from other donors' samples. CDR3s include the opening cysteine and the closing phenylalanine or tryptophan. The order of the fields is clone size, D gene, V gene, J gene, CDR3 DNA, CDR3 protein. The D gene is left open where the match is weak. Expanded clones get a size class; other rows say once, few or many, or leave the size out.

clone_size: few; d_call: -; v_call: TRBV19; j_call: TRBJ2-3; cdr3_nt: TGTGCCAGTAGTCCCGGGGAGGCGGGACCCCACACAGATACGCAGTATTTT; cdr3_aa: CASSPGEAGPHTDTQYF
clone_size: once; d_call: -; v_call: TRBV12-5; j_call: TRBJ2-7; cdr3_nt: TGTCCTAGTGGTTTTTCGGGGGCCTACGACCAGTACTTC; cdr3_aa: CPSGFSGAYDQYF
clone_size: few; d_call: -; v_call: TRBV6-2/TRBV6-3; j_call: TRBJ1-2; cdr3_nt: TGTGCCAGCAGTTACGGTTTTGAAGGGGGCTACACCTTC; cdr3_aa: CASSYGFEGGYTF
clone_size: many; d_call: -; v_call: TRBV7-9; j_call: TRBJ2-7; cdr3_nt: TGTGCCAGCAGCCCCTGGGGGGCACGAGGCGAGCAGTACTTC; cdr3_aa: CASSPWGARGEQYF
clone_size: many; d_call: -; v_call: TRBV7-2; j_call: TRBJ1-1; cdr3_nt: TGTGCCAGCAGCTTAGCTATCCGGCCTGACAACACTGAAGCTTTCTTT; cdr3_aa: CASSLAIRPDNTEAFF
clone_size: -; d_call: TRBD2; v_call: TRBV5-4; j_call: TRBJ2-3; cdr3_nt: TGTGCCAGCAGCTTAACAAGCGGCGGGAGGAACACAGATACGCAGTATTTT; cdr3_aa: CASSLTSGGRNTDTQYF
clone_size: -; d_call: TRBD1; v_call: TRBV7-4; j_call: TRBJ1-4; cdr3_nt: TGTGCCAGCAGCACAGGGGCCAGCTCTAATGAAAAACTGTTTTTT; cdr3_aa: CASSTGASSNEKLFF
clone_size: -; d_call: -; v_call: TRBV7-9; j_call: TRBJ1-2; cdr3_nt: TGTGCCAGCAGCTTAGCGTCGGGCAGTTATGGCTACACCTTC; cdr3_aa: CASSLASGSYGYTF
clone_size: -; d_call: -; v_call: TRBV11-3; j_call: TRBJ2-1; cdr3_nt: TGTGCCAGCAGCTTAAGCGAGGTTGAGCAGTTCTTC; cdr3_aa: CASSLSEVEQFF
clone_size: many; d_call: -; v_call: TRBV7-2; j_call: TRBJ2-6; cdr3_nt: TGTGCCAGCAGCCAGGAGGGGTCCTCTGGGGCCAACGTCCTGACTTTC; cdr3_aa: CASSQEGSSGANVLTF
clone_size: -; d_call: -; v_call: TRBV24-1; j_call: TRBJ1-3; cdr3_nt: TGTGCCACCAGTGATTTGACGGAGAACACCATATATTTT; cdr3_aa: CATSDLTENTIYF
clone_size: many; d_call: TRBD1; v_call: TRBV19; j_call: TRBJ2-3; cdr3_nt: TGTGCCAGTAGTGGGGACAGGGGATTCGGCACAGATACGCAGTATTTT; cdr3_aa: CASSGDRGFGTDTQYF
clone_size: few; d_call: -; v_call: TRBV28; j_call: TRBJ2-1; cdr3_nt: TGTGCCAGCAGTTTATATGGTAGCGTAGATGAGCAGTTCTTC; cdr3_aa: CASSLYGSVDEQFF
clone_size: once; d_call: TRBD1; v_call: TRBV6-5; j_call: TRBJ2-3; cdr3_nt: TGTGCCAGCAGAACCGGACAGGGTGCAGATACGCAGTATTTT; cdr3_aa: CASRTGQGADTQYF
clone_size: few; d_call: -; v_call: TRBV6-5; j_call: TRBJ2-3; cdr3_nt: TGTGCCAGCAGAACGCTACGGGACTCGCGACGCACAGATACGCAGTATTTT; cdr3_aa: CASRTLRDSRRTDTQYF
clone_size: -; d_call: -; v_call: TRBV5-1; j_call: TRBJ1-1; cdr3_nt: TGCGCCAGCAAAGGTGACACTGAAGCTTTCTTT; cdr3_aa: CASKGDTEAFF